These 23 T cell receptor beta chains came from one sample sequenced in a study of shared clonotypes between healthy human individuals. The protocol was immunoSEQ multiplex PCR, while the TCRdb copy is restricted to in-frame clones and leaves out a portion. The data contain roughly 1,100,000 clones, around 76% of them singletons. The sequenced material came from memory CD4+ T cells sorted from blood. The sample's subset: CD45RA-negative fraction. The receptors derive from a man between 18 and 35 years old in good health.

This clone appeared once. This chain links TRBV27 with TRBJ2-3; D may be TRBD2 (5 bases). Germline lookup yields CDR1 MNHEY and CDR2 SMNVEV (reference sequence). V shed 1 base and J shed 0 bases, with 8 bases lying between them. CDR3 length: 15 amino acids. CDR3 protein: CASSLYDYSTDTQYF. DNA of the CDR3: TGTGCCAGCAGTTTATATGACTATAGCACAGATACGCAGTATTTT.

The V and J genes are TRBV30 and TRBJ1-3, with a weak D call TRBD1 (6 bases). This CDR3 region has 15 residues. Trimming removed 4 bases from V and 3 bases from J, with 16 bases in between. The germline V gene encodes CDR1 GTSNPN and CDR2 SVGIG (reference sequence). This chain's CDR3 is CAWTRGTPVGNTIYF. The CDR3 DNA reads as TGTGCCTGGACCAGGGGTACCCCTGTTGGAAACACCATATATTTT.

This clone showed up many times. The genes are TRBV28 and TRBJ1-2; 7 bases fit TRBD1. Germline lookup yields CDR1 MDHEN and CDR2 SYDVKM. The CDR3 contains 15 residues. Germline trimming cut 6 bases from V and 4 bases from J; bases unmatched to any gene: 11. The CDR3 nucleotides are TGTGCCAGCAGACCAACCACAGGGGATGGCTATGGCTACACCTTC. This sequence encodes CASRPTTGDGYGYTF.

This clone has more than one count but fewer than ten. The chain links TRBV6-6 to TRBJ1-3; D is undetermined. The CDR3 runs 12 residues. Between the trimmed V and J ends, which lost 4 bases and 4 bases, there was a span of 5 bases. CDR1 and CDR2 (germline): MNHNY, SVGAGI (reference sequence). This CDR3 is CASSSMGNTIYF. Here the CDR3 DNA reads TGTGCCAGCAGTTCCATGGGAAACACCATATATTTT.

With regard to this clone: This may be a read error, as it is one base from a much larger clone. The CDR3 sequence: CASTEGRANEQYF. CDR3 DNA sequence: TGTGCCAGCACAGAGGGTCGAGCTAACGAGCAGTACTTC. The chain couples TRBV6-5 to TRBJ2-7; possibly TRBD2 for D (5 bases). Trimming pared 7 bases from V and 5 bases from J, leaving 15 bases between. The CDR3 loop spans 13 amino acids. Germline V gene lookup returns CDR1 MNHEY and CDR2 SVGAGI.

CDR3 loop: CASSYNRDRGRDTQYF. CDR3 nucleotide sequence: TGCGCCAGCAGTTACAACCGGGACAGGGGGCGAGATACGCAGTATTTT. This chain uses TRBV10-1 with TRBJ2-3; 12 positions agree with TRBD1. Germline CDR1 and CDR2: WNHNN and SYGVQD (reference sequence). The J segment lost 5 bases and the V segment lost 5 bases, leaving 8 bases of the junction unmatched. There are 16 residues in the CDR3.

The V and J genes are TRBV2 and TRBJ2-1; 8 positions agree with TRBD2. V shed 2 bases and J 9 bases; nucleotides not matched to a gene: 6. The CDR3 loop spans 14 amino acids. CDR1 SNHLY and CDR2 FYNNEI come from the germline V gene. This chain's CDR3 is CASSEWSREVEQFF. CDR3 DNA sequence: TGTGCCAGCAGTGAATGGTCGCGGGAGGTTGAGCAGTTCTTC.

The chain recombines TRBV6-5 with TRBJ2-7, with 8 bases that match TRBD1. Per germline, CDR1 MNHEY and CDR2 SVGAGI. The V segment lost 5 bases and the J segment 7 bases; nucleotides outside the gene matches: 1. The CDR3 sequence is 11 residues long. The CDR3 reads CASSTGGEQYF. The CDR3 DNA reads TGTGCCAGCAGTACAGGGGGTGAGCAGTACTTC.

The chain carries TRBV19 and TRBJ2-3; the D is unclear. The germline gives CDR1 LNHDA, CDR2 SQIVND (reference sequence). The CDR3 contains 16 residues. With 6 bases removed from V and 0 bases from J, the gap between germline ends came to 16 bases. The CDR3 loop reads CASSDLQFTSTDTQYF. Written as DNA, the CDR3 is TGTGCCAGTAGCGACCTACAGTTTACTAGCACAGATACGCAGTATTTT.

This rearrangement joins TRBV5-1 to TRBJ1-2; 12 bases line up with TRBD1. This CDR3 has 17 amino acids. V lost 7 bases, J lost 2 bases, and 12 bases stayed unmatched. Per the germline V gene, CDR1 is SGHRS and CDR2 is YFSETQ. CDR3 loop: CASAAQPGQGANYGYTF. In nucleotides, the CDR3 is TGCGCCAGCGCAGCCCAACCGGGACAGGGGGCGAACTATGGCTACACCTTC. Full variable domain (rest looked up from reference TRBV5-1 and TRBJ1-2): KAGVTQTPRYLIKTRGQQVTLSCSPISGHRSVSWYQQTPGQGLQFLFEYFSETQRNKGNFPGRFSGRQFSNSRSEMNVSTLELGDSALYLCASAAQPGQGANYGYTFGSGTRLTVV.

The chain links TRBV5-1 to TRBJ2-5, with a possible D match to TRBD2 (6 bases). Germline loops: CDR1 SGHRS, CDR2 YFSETQ. The CDR3 totals 14 residues. Trimming took off 2 bases at V and 4 bases at J, with 12 bases between the two ends. CDR3 protein: CASSLRDSGETQYF. The CDR3 DNA follows: TGCGCCAGCAGCTTACGGGACTCCGGAGAGACCCAGTACTTC.

The sample holds a few counts of this clone. The same CDR3 also results from other DNA sequences found in this sample. The chain uses TRBV5-1 and TRBJ2-5; TRBD2 agrees at 8 bases. V shed 1 base, J shed 5 bases, and the junction held 4 bases outside the gene matches. The CDR3 is 14 residues long. Germline lookup yields CDR1 SGHRS and CDR2 YFSETQ. The CDR3 DNA reads TGCGCCAGCAGCTTGAGCGGGGGCGGGGAGACCCAGTACTTC. As protein: CASSLSGGGETQYF.

This clone has a handful of counts. V usage is TRBV29-1 and J usage is TRBJ1-5; D gene unclear. The CDR3 totals 12 residues. V dropped 4 bases and J dropped 0 bases, with 4 bases sitting between them. CDR1 SQVTM and CDR2 ANQGSEA come from the germline V gene. CDR3 DNA sequence: TGCAGCGTTGGGTTTAGCAATCAGCCCCAGCATTTT. Its protein product is CSVGFSNQPQHF. Full variable domain (outside the CDR3, taken from reference TRBV29-1 and TRBJ1-5): SAVISQKPSRDICQRGTSLTIQCQVDSQVTMMFWYRQQPGQSLTLIATANQGSEATYESGFVIDKFPISRPNLTFSTLTVSNMSPEDSSIYLCSVGFSNQPQHFGDGTRLSIL.

CDR3 sequence reads: CASSLGMTQETQYF. The CDR3, as DNA: TGCGCCAGCAGCTTGGGCATGACCCAAGAGACCCAGTACTTC. This chain joins TRBV5-1 and TRBJ2-5; D gene ambiguous. The V end lost 0 bases, the J end lost 1 base, and 7 bases lay between the germline ends. Per the germline V gene, CDR1 is SGHRS and CDR2 is YFSETQ. The CDR3 contains 14 residues.

This chain joins TRBV23-1 and TRBJ1-6, with 11 bases matching TRBD1. TRBV23-1 is designated an ORF whose function remains uncertain. J gave up 0 bases and V 0 bases, and 4 bases lay outside the gene matches. The CDR3 consists of 19 residues. The CDR3 DNA sequence: TGCGCCAGCAGTCAATCGCGGGACAGGGGGGGCTCCTATAATTCACCCCTCCACTTT. Protein sequence: CASSQSRDRGGSYNSPLHF.

The genes are TRBV7-9 and TRBJ2-7; 13 nucleotides match TRBD2. CDR1 is SEHNR, CDR2 FQNEAQ, per germline (reference sequence). Trimming took 4 bases from V and 4 from J; bases not matched to a gene: 4. The CDR3 consists of 15 residues. DNA of the CDR3: TGTGCCAGCAGCTCTAGGACTAGCGGGGGTTACGAGCAGTACTTC. Translation: CASSSRTSGGYEQYF.

Concerning this clone itself: Other DNA sequences within the sample encode an identical CDR3. The V gene is TRBV5-4, the J gene TRBJ2-1; 10 nucleotides agree with TRBD2. This CDR3 is 16 amino acids long. The V gene end was trimmed by 0 bases and the J gene end by 4 bases; junction bases not matched to a gene: 4. Germline CDR1 is SGHNT and CDR2 is YYREEE (reference sequence). The CDR3 here is CASSLGSSGGYNEQFF. CDR3 DNA sequence: TGTGCCAGCAGCTTGGGTAGTAGCGGGGGGTACAATGAGCAGTTCTTC.

With regard to this clone: The sample holds other DNA sequences that translate to the same CDR3. V and J are TRBV7-9 and TRBJ1-2; TRBD1 aligns across 7 bases. CDR3 size: 14 residues. Germline loops: CDR1 SEHNR, CDR2 FQNEAQ (reference sequence). J gave up 6 bases and V 0 bases, and 4 bases lay outside the gene matches. The CDR3 region is CASSLAGTGDGYTF. The CDR3, as DNA: TGTGCCAGCAGCTTAGCGGGAACAGGGGATGGCTACACCTTC.

The chain is built from TRBV6-1 and TRBJ2-5; D call uncertain. The CDR3 runs 14 residues. Between the trimmed V and J ends, which lost 4 bases and 6 bases, there was a span of 15 bases. Germline V CDR1 and CDR2: MNHNS, SASEGT. CDR3 coding DNA: TGTGCCAGCAGTGCCGGTGAAGTCGGAAAGACCCAGTACTTC. Its protein is CASSAGEVGKTQYF.

This clone appeared many times. The sample has other DNA sequences that encode this CDR3 too. V and J are TRBV5-1 and TRBJ1-1; 7 bases are a match to TRBD1. Per the germline V gene, CDR1 is SGHRS and CDR2 is YFSETQ. CDR3 length: 14 amino acids. Trimming cost V 3 bases and J 2 bases; bases outside gene matches: 4. CDR3 coding DNA: TGCGCCAGCAGCTCAGGGACAGCAAACACTGAAGCTTTCTTT. It encodes CASSSGTANTEAFF.

This clone is a singleton in its sample. The chain uses TRBV11-2 and TRBJ2-7, with TRBD2 matching over 13 bases. The germline V gene encodes CDR1 SGHAT and CDR2 FQNNGV. The CDR3 is 14 amino acids. After removal of 4 bases from V and 9 bases from J, the junction contained 6 bases not matched to a gene. The CDR3 nucleotides read TGTGCCAGCAGCTCACTAGCGGGAGGGCCGGGGCAGTACTTC. Amino acid sequence: CASSSLAGGPGQYF.

The CDR3 protein is CASSVAGLASTDTQYF. CDR3 bases: TGTGCCAGCAGCGTAGCGGGACTAGCTAGCACAGATACGCAGTATTTT. The chain uses TRBV9 and TRBJ2-3, with 9 bases identical to TRBD2. The germline V gene has CDR1 SGDLS and CDR2 YYNGEE. The CDR3 length is 16 residues. The V gene end was trimmed by 0 bases and the J gene end by 0 bases; junction bases not matched to a gene: 2.

This chain connects TRBV7-9 to TRBJ2-7; no firm D call. Germline V CDR1 and CDR2: SEHNR, FQNEAQ (reference sequence). The CDR3 extends over 12 amino acids. V was cut by 6 bases and J by 3 bases, with 9 bases left in between. The CDR3 DNA is TGTGCCAGCAGACTAAACAGCTACGAGCAGTACTTC. This sequence encodes CASRLNSYEQYF.